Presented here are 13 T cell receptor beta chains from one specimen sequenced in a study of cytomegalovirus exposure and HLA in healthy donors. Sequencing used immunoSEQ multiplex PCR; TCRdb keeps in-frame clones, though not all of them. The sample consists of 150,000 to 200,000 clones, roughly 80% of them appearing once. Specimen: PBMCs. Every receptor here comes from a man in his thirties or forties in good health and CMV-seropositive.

The CDR3 nucleotides are TGCGCCAGCAGTGGGGCGGACATTTCCTACGAGCAGTACTTC. It specifies CASSGADISYEQYF. This chain links TRBV23-1 with TRBJ2-7, with a weak D call TRBD1 (5 bases). TRBV23-1 is known as an ORF, though its function is uncertain. V was pared by 5 bases and J by 1 base, with 12 bases between. This CDR3 has 14 amino acids.

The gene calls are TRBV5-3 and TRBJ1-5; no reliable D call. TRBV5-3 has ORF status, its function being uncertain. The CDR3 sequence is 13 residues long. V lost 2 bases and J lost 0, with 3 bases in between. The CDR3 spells CARSFSSNQPQHF. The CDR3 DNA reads TGTGCCAGAAGCTTTAGTAGCAATCAGCCCCAGCATTTT.

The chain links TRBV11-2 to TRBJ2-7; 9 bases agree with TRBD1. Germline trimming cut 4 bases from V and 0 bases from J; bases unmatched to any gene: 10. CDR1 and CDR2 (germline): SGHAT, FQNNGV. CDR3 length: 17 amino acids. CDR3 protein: CASSSTPRDRASYEQYF. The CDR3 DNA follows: TGTGCCAGCAGCTCTACCCCGCGGGACAGGGCCTCCTACGAGCAGTACTTC.

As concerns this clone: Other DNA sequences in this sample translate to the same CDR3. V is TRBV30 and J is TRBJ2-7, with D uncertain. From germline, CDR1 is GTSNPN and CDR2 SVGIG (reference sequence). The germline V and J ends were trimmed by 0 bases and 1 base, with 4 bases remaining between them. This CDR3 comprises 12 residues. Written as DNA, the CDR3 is TGTGCCTGGAGTGTGTCGTCCTACGAGCAGTACTTC. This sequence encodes CAWSVSSYEQYF. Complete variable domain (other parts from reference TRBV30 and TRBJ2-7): SQTIHQWPATLVQPVGSPLSLECTVEGTSNPNLYWYRQAAGRGLQLLFYSVGIGQISSEVPQNLSASRPQDRQFILSSKKLLLSDSGFYLCAWSVSSYEQYFGPGTRLTVT.

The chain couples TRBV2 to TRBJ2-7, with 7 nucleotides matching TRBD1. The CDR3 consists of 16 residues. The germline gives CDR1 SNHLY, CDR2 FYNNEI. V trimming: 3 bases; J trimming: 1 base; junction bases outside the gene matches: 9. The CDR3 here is CASSETGTALSYEQYF. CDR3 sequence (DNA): TGTGCCAGCAGTGAGACCGGGACAGCCTTGTCCTACGAGCAGTACTTC.

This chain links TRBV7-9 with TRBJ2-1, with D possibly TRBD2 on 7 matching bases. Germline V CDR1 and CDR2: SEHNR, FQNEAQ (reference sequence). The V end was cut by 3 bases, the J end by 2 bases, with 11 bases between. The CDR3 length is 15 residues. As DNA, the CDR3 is TGTGCCAGCAGCTTGTGGGGGGGCACCTACAATGAGCAGTTCTTC. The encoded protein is CASSLWGGTYNEQFF.

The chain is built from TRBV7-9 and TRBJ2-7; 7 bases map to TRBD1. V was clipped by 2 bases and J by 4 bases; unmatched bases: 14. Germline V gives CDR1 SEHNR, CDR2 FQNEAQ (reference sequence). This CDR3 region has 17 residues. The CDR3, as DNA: TGTGCCAGCAGCTTATACGGATTCAGGGGGAACCATTACGAGCAGTACTTC. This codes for CASSLYGFRGNHYEQYF.

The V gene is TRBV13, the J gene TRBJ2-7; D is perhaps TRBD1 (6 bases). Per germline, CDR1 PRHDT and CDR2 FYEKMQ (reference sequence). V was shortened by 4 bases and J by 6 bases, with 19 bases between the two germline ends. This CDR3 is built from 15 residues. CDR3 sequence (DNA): TGTGCCAGCAGCTCCTTAGTGGGACACCCTTCCGAGCAGTACTTC. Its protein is CASSSLVGHPSEQYF.

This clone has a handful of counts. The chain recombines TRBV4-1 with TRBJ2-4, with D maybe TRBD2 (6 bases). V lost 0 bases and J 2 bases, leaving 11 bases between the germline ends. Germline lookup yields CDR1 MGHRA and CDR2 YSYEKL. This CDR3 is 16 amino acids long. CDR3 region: CASSQDGGGPKNIQYF. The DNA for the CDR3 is TGCGCCAGCAGCCAAGACGGGGGTGGACCCAAAAACATTCAGTACTTC.

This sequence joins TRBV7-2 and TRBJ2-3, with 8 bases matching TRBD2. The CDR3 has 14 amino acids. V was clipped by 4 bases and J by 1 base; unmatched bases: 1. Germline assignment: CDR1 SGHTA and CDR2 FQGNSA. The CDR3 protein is CASSSRGGTDTQYF. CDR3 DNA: TGTGCCAGCAGCTCGCGGGGGGGCACAGATACGCAGTATTTT. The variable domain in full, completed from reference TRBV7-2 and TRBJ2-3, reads GAGVSQSPSNKVTEKGKDVELRCDPISGHTALYWYRQSLGQGLEFLIYFQGNSAPDKSGLPSDRFSAERTGGSVSTLTIQRTQQEDSAVYLCASSSRGGTDTQYFGPGTRLTVL.

CDR3 DNA sequence: TGTGCCAGCAGCAGGACAGGGCTTCGGGAGACCCAGTACTTC. Translated, it gives CASSRTGLRETQYF. This rearrangement joins TRBV6-1 to TRBJ2-5; 8 bases map to TRBD1. V dropped 6 bases and J dropped 5; count of bases not matched to a gene: 8. The V gene's germline CDR1 is MNHNS and CDR2 SASEGT. The CDR3 loop spans 14 amino acids.

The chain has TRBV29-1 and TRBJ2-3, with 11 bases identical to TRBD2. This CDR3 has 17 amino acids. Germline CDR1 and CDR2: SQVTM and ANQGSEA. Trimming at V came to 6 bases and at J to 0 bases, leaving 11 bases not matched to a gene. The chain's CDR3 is CSVDRSGTSGSTDTQYF. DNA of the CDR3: TGCAGCGTCGACAGATCTGGGACTAGCGGAAGCACAGATACGCAGTATTTT.

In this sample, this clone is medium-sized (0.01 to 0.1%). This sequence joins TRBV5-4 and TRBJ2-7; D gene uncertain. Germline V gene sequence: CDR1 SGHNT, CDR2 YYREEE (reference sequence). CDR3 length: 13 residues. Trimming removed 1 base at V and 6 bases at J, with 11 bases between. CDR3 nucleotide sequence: TGTGCCAGCAGCTTGATGGATAGCCGCGAGCAGTACTTC. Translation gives CASSLMDSREQYF.